Listed below are T cell receptor beta chains from one sample, sequenced in a study of blood T cell repertoires in COVID-19. The method was immunoSEQ multiplex PCR; TCRdb's version includes in-frame clones alone and lacks a portion of them. The table has 65,000 to 85,000 clones, 83% seen once; the top ten hold roughly 5%. Material for sequencing was peripheral blood. These receptor sequences come from a man aged 50 or older with active COVID-19. CDR3s include the opening cysteine and the closing phenylalanine or tryptophan. The D gene is left open where the match is weak. Where a row states a size, it is once, few, many or the class of an expanded clone; other rows omit it.

v_gene: TRBV2; abundance: -; d_gene: TRBD1; j_gene: TRBJ2-7; CDR3nt: TGTGCCAGCAGTACGTCCGGGACAGGGGAAGGGGAGCAGTACTTC; CDR3aa: CASSTSGTGEGEQYF
v_gene: TRBV19; abundance: -; d_gene: -; j_gene: TRBJ1-5; CDR3nt: TGTGCCAGTACCTATTCCGGGGTCGCGGCAGGACAGCCCCAGCATTTT; CDR3aa: CASTYSGVAAGQPQHF
v_gene: TRBV6-5; abundance: -; d_gene: -; j_gene: TRBJ1-6; CDR3nt: TGTGCCAGCCCAGGGCCCTCCTATAATTCACCCCTCCACTTT; CDR3aa: CASPGPSYNSPLHF
v_gene: TRBV10-3; abundance: -; d_gene: TRBD2; j_gene: TRBJ2-7; CDR3nt: TGTGCCATCAGTGAGGGGGAGGATAGCGGGGGCTACGAGCAGTACTTC; CDR3aa: CAISEGEDSGGYEQYF
v_gene: TRBV10-3; abundance: -; d_gene: TRBD1; j_gene: TRBJ2-7; CDR3nt: TGTGCCATCAGGAATGACAGGGGTGTGAACGAGCAGTACTTC; CDR3aa: CAIRNDRGVNEQYF
v_gene: TRBV7-9; abundance: -; d_gene: -; j_gene: TRBJ1-5; CDR3nt: TGTGCCAGCAGCTTCGGAGGGAAGGGGCAGCCCCAGCATTTT; CDR3aa: CASSFGGKGQPQHF
v_gene: TRBV9; abundance: -; d_gene: -; j_gene: TRBJ2-1; CDR3nt: TGTGCCAGCAGCCCCTGGGGGAGGGGGGATTACAATGAGCAGTTCTTC; CDR3aa: CASSPWGRGDYNEQFF
v_gene: TRBV7-2; abundance: -; d_gene: -; j_gene: TRBJ2-5; CDR3nt: TGTGCCAGCAGCTTAGCCGGACAGCAAGAGACCCAGTACTTC; CDR3aa: CASSLAGQQETQYF
v_gene: TRBV6-6; abundance: -; d_gene: TRBD1; j_gene: TRBJ2-7; CDR3nt: TGTGCCAGCAGTCCTAGACAGGGGGCGGCCTACGAGCAGTACTTC; CDR3aa: CASSPRQGAAYEQYF
v_gene: TRBV7-3; abundance: -; d_gene: TRBD2; j_gene: TRBJ2-1; CDR3nt: TGTGCCAGCAGCTTGGCGGGAGGGAGGGTAGACAATGAGCAGTTCTTC; CDR3aa: CASSLAGGRVDNEQFF
v_gene: TRBV29-1; abundance: -; d_gene: TRBD1; j_gene: TRBJ1-4; CDR3nt: TGCAGCGTTGAAGACACCCCCCAGGGGGATGGAACTAATGAAAAACTGTTTTTT; CDR3aa: CSVEDTPQGDGTNEKLFF
v_gene: TRBV7-3; abundance: -; d_gene: TRBD2; j_gene: TRBJ2-3; CDR3nt: TGTGCCAGCAGCTTAAATGTAGCGGGAGTAACCACAGATACGCAGTATTTT; CDR3aa: CASSLNVAGVTTDTQYF
v_gene: TRBV18; abundance: few; d_gene: -; j_gene: TRBJ1-4; CDR3nt: TGTGCCAGCTCACCAGCAGCAACTAATGAAAAACTGTTTTTT; CDR3aa: CASSPAATNEKLFF
v_gene: TRBV19; abundance: -; d_gene: TRBD1; j_gene: TRBJ1-4; CDR3nt: TGTGCCAGTAGCCGGACAGGTCCGTCTAATGAAAAACTGTTTTTT; CDR3aa: CASSRTGPSNEKLFF
v_gene: TRBV18; abundance: -; d_gene: TRBD1; j_gene: TRBJ2-7; CDR3nt: TGTGCCAGCTCACCGGACAGGTTAACTGTGGAGCAGTACTTC; CDR3aa: CASSPDRLTVEQYF
v_gene: TRBV19; abundance: -; d_gene: -; j_gene: TRBJ1-6; CDR3nt: TGTGCCAGTAGTATGGAGGGGAGCTCCTATAATTCACCCCTCCACTTT; CDR3aa: CASSMEGSSYNSPLHF
v_gene: TRBV6-5; abundance: once; d_gene: TRBD1; j_gene: TRBJ2-2; CDR3nt: TGTGCCAGCAGTCCACAGGGGCCCACCGGGGAGCTGTTTTTT; CDR3aa: CASSPQGPTGELFF
v_gene: TRBV7-9; abundance: -; d_gene: -; j_gene: TRBJ1-1; CDR3nt: TGTGCCAGCAGCCGGGGGGGTACTGAAGCTTTCTTT; CDR3aa: CASSRGGTEAFF
v_gene: TRBV4-1; abundance: -; d_gene: -; j_gene: TRBJ1-6; CDR3nt: TGCGCCAGCAGCCAAGATCCCGGGGGAGAGGGTTCACCCCTCCACTTT; CDR3aa: CASSQDPGGEGSPLHF
v_gene: TRBV7-9; abundance: -; d_gene: -; j_gene: TRBJ2-2; CDR3nt: TGTGCCAGCAGCTTCGGACTGGGCTTATACACCGGGGAGCTGTTTTTT; CDR3aa: CASSFGLGLYTGELFF
v_gene: TRBV12-3/TRBV12-4; abundance: once; d_gene: -; j_gene: TRBJ2-7; CDR3nt: TGTGCCAGCAGTTTCCAGGGGATCCACGAGCAGTACTTC; CDR3aa: CASSFQGIHEQYF
v_gene: TRBV9; abundance: -; d_gene: -; j_gene: TRBJ2-5; CDR3nt: TGTGCCAGCAGCGCGGAGGGGACGATGGAGACCCAGTACTTC; CDR3aa: CASSAEGTMETQYF